Sequencing of this TCR beta chain was carried out in a study of shared clonotypes between healthy human individuals. Study-wide points: The diversity represented, both genetic and in exposure history, was limited by few donors.

About this clone itself: Its target is not known.

The germline V gene encodes CDR1 KGHSH and CDR2 LQKENI. V lost 3 bases, J lost 0 bases, and 6 bases stayed unmatched. The CDR3 contains 16 residues. The sequenced material, unsorted PBMC DNA, was run on ten immunoSEQ deep assay plates. Sequencing used immunoSEQ multiplex PCR; TCRdb keeps in-frame clones, though not all of them. The repertoire holds about 510,000 clones, about three quarters seen once, with approximately 13% in the top ten. V gene TRBV18 combines with J gene TRBJ2-3; 7 nucleotides agree with TRBD1. The sample taken for sequencing was PBMCs. The sequence was obtained from a woman between 40 and 50 years old in good health. Some clones in this sample may be carry-over from other donors' samples. The CDR3 nucleotides are TGTGCCAGCTCACCCACCGGGACAGTCAGCACAGATACGCAGTATTTT. This encodes CASSPTGTVSTDTQYF.